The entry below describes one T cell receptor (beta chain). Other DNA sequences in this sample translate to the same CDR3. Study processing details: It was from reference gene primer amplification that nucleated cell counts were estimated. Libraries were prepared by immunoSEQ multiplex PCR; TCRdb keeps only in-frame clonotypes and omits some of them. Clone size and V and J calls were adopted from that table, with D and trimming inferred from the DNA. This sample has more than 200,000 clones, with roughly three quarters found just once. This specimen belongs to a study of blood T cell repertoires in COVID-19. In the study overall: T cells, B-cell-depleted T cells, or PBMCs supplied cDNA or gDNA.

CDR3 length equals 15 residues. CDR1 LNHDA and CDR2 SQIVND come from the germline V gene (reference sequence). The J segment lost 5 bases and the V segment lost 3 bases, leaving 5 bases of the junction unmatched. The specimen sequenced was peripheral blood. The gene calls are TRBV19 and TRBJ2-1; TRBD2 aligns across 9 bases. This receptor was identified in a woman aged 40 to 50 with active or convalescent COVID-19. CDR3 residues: CASSISGGNNNEQFF. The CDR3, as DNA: TGTGCCAGTAGTATTAGCGGGGGAAACAACAATGAGCAGTTCTTC.